The entry below gives a single TCR beta chain sequence along with its context. As yet, its antigen is unknown. This sample was included in a study of shared clonotypes between healthy human individuals. The overall study: Each donor contributed plates that comprised three CD4 naive, three CD4 memory, two CD8 naive and one CD8 memory. Study observations and caveats: Non-shared clonotypes displayed generation probabilities falling below those of clonotypes present in all four donors.

Clones were read by immunoSEQ multiplex PCR, and TCRdb kept only the in-frame ones, dropping some. This sample has under 600,000 clones, with 95% to 96% found just once. This CDR3 has 13 residues. From germline, CDR1 is SGHDT and CDR2 YYEEEE. The V and J genes are TRBV5-6 and TRBJ2-5, with TRBD2 as a possible D gene (5 bases). The assigned J gene may be wrong: the sequence end matches TRBJ2-7 better. The clonotype originates from a woman younger than 45 in good health. Sequencing was performed on naive CD4+ T cells sorted from blood. The subset denotes: CD45RA+ positively selected. The CDR3 reads CASSPGSTYEQYF. DNA for the CDR3: TGTGCCAGCAGCCCGGGATCTACCTACGAGCAGTACTTC.